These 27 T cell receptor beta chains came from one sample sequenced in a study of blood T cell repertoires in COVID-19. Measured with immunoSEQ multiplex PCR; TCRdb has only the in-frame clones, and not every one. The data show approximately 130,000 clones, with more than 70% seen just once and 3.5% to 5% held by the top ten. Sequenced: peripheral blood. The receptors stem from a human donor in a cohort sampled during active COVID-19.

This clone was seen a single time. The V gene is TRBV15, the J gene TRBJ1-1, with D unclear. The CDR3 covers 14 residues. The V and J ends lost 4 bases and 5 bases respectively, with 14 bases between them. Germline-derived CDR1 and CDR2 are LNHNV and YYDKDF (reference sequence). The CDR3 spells CATSTRLTGTEAFF. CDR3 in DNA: TGTGCCACCAGCACCCGACTCACTGGGACTGAAGCTTTCTTT.

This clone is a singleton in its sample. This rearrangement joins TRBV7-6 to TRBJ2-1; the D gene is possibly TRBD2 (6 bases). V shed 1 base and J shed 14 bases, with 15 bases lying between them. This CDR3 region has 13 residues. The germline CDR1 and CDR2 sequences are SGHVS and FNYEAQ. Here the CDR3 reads CASSLDLAGYEFF. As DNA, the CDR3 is TGTGCCAGCAGCTTAGATCTCGCGGGATATGAGTTCTTC.

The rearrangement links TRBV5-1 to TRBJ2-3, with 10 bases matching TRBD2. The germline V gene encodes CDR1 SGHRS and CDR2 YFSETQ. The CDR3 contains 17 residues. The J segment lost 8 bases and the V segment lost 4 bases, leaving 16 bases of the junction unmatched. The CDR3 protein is CASSLGLAERKQGTQYF. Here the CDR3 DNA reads TGCGCCAGCAGCCTCGGACTAGCGGAGCGTAAACAGGGTACGCAGTATTTT.

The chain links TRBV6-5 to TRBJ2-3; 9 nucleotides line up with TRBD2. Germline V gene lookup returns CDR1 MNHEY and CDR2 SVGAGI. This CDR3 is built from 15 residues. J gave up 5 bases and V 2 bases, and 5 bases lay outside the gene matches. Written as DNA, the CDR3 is TGTGCCAGCAGTTACGGCGGGAGGGGCGTAGATACGCAGTATTTT. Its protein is CASSYGGRGVDTQYF.

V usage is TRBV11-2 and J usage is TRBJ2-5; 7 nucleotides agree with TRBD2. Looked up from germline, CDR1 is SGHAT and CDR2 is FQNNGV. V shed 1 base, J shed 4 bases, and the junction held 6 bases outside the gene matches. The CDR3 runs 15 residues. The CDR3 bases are TGTGCCAGCAGCTTAGGGGGGAGGGCCGGAGAGACCCAGTACTTC. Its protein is CASSLGGRAGETQYF.

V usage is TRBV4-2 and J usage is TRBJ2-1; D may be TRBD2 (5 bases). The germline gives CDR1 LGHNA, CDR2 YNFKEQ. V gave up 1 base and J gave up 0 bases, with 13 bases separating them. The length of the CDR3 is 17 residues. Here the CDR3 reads CASSQVGLAGSYNEQFF. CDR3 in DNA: TGTGCCAGCAGCCAAGTCGGCCTAGCCGGCTCCTACAATGAGCAGTTCTTC.

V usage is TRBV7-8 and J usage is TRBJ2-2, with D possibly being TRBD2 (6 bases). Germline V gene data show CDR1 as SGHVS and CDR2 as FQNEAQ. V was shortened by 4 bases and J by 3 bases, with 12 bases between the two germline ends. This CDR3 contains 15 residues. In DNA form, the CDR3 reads TGTGCCAGCAGCTCCCGGGCGGGACACACCGGGGAGCTGTTTTTT. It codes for CASSSRAGHTGELFF.

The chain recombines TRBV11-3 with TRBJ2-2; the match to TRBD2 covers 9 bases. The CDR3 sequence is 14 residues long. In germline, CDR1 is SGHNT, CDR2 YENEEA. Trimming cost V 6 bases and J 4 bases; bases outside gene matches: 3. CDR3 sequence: CASSISGSTGELFF. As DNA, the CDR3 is TGTGCCAGCAGTATTAGCGGGAGCACCGGGGAGCTGTTTTTT.

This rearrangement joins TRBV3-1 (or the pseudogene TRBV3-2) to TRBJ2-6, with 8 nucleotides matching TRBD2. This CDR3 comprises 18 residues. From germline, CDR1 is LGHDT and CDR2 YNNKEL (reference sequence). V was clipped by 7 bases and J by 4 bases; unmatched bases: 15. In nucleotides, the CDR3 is TGTGCCAGCACCCCGGGGGGGGGACACCTTACCGGGGCCAACGTCCTGACTTTC. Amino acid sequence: CASTPGGGHLTGANVLTF.

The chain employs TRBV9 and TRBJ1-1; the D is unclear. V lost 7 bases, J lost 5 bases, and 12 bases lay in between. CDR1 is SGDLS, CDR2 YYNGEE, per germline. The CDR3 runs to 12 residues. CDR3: CASSRAGTEAFF. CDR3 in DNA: TGTGCCAGCTCTCGGGCGGGAACTGAAGCTTTCTTT.

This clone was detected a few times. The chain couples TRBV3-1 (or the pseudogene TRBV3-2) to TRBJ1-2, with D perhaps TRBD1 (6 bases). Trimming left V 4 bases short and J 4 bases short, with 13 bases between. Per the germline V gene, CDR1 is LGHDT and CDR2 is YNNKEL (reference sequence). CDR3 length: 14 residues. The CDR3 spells CASSPTDRPYGYTF. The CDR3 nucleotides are TGTGCCAGCAGCCCTACGGACAGACCCTATGGCTACACCTTC.

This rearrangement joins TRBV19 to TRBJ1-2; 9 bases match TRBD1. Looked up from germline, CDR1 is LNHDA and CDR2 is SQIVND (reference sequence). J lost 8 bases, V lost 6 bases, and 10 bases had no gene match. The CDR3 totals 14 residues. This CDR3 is CASRRPGQGKGYTF. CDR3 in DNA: TGTGCCAGTAGGAGGCCGGGACAGGGAAAAGGCTACACCTTC.

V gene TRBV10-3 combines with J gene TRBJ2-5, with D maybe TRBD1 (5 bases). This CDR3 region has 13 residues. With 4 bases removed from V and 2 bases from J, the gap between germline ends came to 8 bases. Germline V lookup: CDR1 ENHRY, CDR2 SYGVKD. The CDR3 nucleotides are TGTGCCATCAGTGGGGGCAGTCAAGAGACCCAGTACTTC. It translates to CAISGGSQETQYF.

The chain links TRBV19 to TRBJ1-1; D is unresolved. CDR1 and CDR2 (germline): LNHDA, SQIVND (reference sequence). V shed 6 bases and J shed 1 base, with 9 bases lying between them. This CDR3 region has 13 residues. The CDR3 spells CASSTARNTEAFF. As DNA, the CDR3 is TGTGCCAGTAGCACCGCTAGGAACACTGAAGCTTTCTTT.

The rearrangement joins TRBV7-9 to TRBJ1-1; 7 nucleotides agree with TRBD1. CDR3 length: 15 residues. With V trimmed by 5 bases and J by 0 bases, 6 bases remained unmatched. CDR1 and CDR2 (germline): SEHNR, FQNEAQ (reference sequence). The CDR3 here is CASSPKGAVNTEAFF. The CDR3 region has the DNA TGTGCCAGCAGCCCGAAGGGGGCCGTGAACACTGAAGCTTTCTTT.

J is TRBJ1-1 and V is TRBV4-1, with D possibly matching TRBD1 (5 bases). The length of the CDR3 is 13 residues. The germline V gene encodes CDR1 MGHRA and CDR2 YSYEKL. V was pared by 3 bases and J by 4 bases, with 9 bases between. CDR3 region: CASSQKGLTEAFF. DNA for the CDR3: TGCGCCAGCAGCCAGAAGGGGCTCACTGAAGCTTTCTTT.

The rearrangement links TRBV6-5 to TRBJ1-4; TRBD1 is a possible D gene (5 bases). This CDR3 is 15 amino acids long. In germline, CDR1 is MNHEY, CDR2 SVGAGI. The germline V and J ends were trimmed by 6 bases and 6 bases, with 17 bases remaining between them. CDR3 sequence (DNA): TGTGCCAGCAGGGGATTTGGTGGAGGGGATGAAAAACTGTTTTTT. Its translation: CASRGFGGGDEKLFF.

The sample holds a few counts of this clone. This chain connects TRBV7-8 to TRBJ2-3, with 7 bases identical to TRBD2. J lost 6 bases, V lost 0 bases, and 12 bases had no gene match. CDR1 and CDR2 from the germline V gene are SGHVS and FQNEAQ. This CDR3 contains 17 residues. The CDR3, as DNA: TGTGCCAGCAGCTTAGCACCCGCCCGGGGCGGGAGCGATACGCAGTATTTT. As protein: CASSLAPARGGSDTQYF.

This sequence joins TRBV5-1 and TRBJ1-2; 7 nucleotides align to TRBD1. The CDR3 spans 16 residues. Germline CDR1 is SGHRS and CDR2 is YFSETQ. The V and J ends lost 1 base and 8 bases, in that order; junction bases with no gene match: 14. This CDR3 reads CASSLLRGPNVGGYTF. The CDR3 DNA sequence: TGCGCCAGCAGCTTGTTGAGGGGGCCCAACGTCGGGGGCTACACCTTC. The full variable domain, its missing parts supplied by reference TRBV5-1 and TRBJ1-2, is KAGVTQTPRYLIKTRGQQVTLSCSPISGHRSVSWYQQTPGQGLQFLFEYFSETQRNKGNFPGRFSGRQFSNSRSEMNVSTLELGDSALYLCASSLLRGPNVGGYTFGSGTRLTVV.

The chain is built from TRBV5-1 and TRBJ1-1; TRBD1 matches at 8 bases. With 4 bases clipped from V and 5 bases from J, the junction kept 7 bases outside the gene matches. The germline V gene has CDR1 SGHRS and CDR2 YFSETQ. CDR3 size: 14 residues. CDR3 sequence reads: CASSQDRARTEAFF. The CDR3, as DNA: TGCGCCAGCAGCCAGGACAGGGCGCGGACTGAAGCTTTCTTT.

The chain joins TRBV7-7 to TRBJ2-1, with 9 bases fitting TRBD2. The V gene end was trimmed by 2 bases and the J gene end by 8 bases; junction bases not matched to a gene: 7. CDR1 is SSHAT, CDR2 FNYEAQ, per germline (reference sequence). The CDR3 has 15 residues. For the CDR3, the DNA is TGTGCCAGCAGCTTATCCGCGGGAGGGAGCGATGAGCAGTTCTTC. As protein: CASSLSAGGSDEQFF.

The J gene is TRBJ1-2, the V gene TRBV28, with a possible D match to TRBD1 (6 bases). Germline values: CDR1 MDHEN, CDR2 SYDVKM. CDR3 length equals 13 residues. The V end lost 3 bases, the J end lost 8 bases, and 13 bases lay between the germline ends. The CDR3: CASSLVGGGGYTF. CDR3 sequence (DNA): TGTGCCAGCAGTTTGGTAGGGGGTGGGGGCTACACCTTC.

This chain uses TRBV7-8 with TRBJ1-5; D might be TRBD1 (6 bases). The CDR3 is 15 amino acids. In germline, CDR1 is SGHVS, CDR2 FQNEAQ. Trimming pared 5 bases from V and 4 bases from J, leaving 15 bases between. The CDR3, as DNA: TGTGCCAGCAGCCACGGCGACAGGTCAAATCAGCCCCAGCATTTT. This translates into CASSHGDRSNQPQHF.

The CDR3 sequence: CASSEAQRSGLYNEQFF. The CDR3 DNA follows: TGTGCCAGCAGTGAAGCCCAAAGGAGCGGCTTATACAATGAGCAGTTCTTC. The chain uses TRBV2 and TRBJ2-1, with a weak D call TRBD2 (5 bases). Germline lookup yields CDR1 SNHLY and CDR2 FYNNEI. V was cut by 0 bases and J by 4 bases, with 16 bases left in between. This CDR3 region has 17 residues.

CDR3 in DNA: TGTGCCACCCTCCCTTGGGGGGTTCACGAGCAGTACGTC. Protein product: CATLPWGVHEQYV. The chain uses TRBV6-5 and TRBJ2-7; tentative D call: TRBD2 (6 bases). V was cut by 10 bases and J by 5 bases, with 18 bases left in between. Germline CDR1 reads MNHEY; CDR2 reads SVGAGI. The CDR3 spans 13 residues.

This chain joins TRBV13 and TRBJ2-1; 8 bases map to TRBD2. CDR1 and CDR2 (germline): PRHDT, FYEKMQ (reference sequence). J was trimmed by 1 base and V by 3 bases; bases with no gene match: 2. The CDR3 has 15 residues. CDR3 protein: CASSFGLASYNEQFF. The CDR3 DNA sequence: TGTGCCAGCAGCTTCGGACTAGCATCCTACAATGAGCAGTTCTTC.

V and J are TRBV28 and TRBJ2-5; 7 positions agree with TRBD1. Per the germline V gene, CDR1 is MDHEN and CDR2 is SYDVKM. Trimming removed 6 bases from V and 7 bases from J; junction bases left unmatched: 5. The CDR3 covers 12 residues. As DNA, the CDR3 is TGTGCCAGCAGGGGACAGACAGGGACCCAGTACTTC. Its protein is CASRGQTGTQYF. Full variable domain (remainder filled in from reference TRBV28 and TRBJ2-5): DVKVTQSSRYLVKRTGEKVFLECVQDMDHENMFWYRQDPGLGLRLIYFSYDVKMKEKGDIPEGYSVSREKKERFSLILESASTNQTSMYLCASRGQTGTQYFGPGTRLLVL.